This is a list of T cell receptor beta chains from one sample in a study of blood T cells in healthy people across ages. In TCRdb, the 5' RACE reads were re-called with MiXCR into one record per CDR3 protein. The sample contains 850,000 to 950,000 distinct CDR3 sequences, around 30% of which appear only once. Sequencing used blood. These receptors were obtained from a woman of 80 years or more in good health. Both conserved end residues are part of each CDR3. A D gene is named only where the DNA matches it firmly. Size is stated for part of the rows, as once, few or many counts, or as a class when the clone is expanded.

v_gene: TRBV4-3
j_gene: TRBJ2-7
d_gene: .
abundance: many
CDR3aa: CASSQEWGANYEQYF
CDR3nt: TGCGCCAGCAGCCAAGAGTGGGGGGCCAACTACGAGCAGTACTTC

v_gene: TRBV7-2
j_gene: TRBJ1-5
d_gene: .
abundance: few
CDR3aa: CASSLLNSNQPQHF
CDR3nt: TGTGCCAGCAGCTTACTTAATAGCAATCAGCCCCAGCATTTT

v_gene: TRBV12-3/TRBV12-4
j_gene: TRBJ2-5
d_gene: TRBD2
abundance: .
CDR3aa: CASSFRTSGSREQYF
CDR3nt: TGTGCCAGCAGTTTTAGGACTAGCGGGAGTCGGGAGCAGTACTTC

v_gene: TRBV9
j_gene: TRBJ2-1
d_gene: .
abundance: many
CDR3aa: CASSVEGRLYNEQFF
CDR3nt: TGTGCCAGCAGCGTAGAGGGGAGACTCTACAATGAGCAGTTCTTC

v_gene: TRBV7-8
j_gene: TRBJ2-2
d_gene: TRBD2
abundance: .
CDR3aa: CASSIQLPGLGANTGELFF
CDR3nt: TGTGCCAGCAGCATACAACTACCGGGACTAGGTGCGAACACCGGGGAGCTGTTTTTT

v_gene: TRBV20-1
j_gene: TRBJ2-1
d_gene: TRBD2
abundance: .
CDR3aa: CSARDLSGRAGYNEQFF
CDR3nt: TGCAGTGCTAGAGATTTAAGCGGGAGGGCCGGGTACAATGAGCAGTTCTTC

v_gene: TRBV7-2
j_gene: TRBJ2-1
d_gene: .
abundance: .
CDR3aa: CASSPGKAGEQFF
CDR3nt: TGTGCCAGCAGCCCCGGTAAGGCGGGGGAGCAGTTCTTC

v_gene: TRBV27
j_gene: TRBJ1-1
d_gene: .
abundance: few
CDR3aa: CASSSLGTRLSEAFF
CDR3nt: TGTGCCAGCAGTTCATTGGGGACAAGGTTATCTGAAGCTTTCTTT

v_gene: TRBV5-5
j_gene: TRBJ1-4
d_gene: .
abundance: few
CDR3aa: CASSLGVSPPEKLFF
CDR3nt: TGTGCCAGCAGCTTGGGGGTATCCCCCCCCGAAAAACTGTTTTTT

v_gene: TRBV7-8
j_gene: TRBJ2-7
d_gene: .
abundance: once
CDR3aa: CASSLEAGSNYEQYF
CDR3nt: TGTGCCAGCAGCTTAGAGGCAGGGTCTAACTACGAGCAGTACTTC

v_gene: TRBV20-1
j_gene: TRBJ2-1
d_gene: .
abundance: many
CDR3aa: CSARGDTYNEQFF
CDR3nt: TGCAGTGCTAGAGGGGACACCTACAATGAGCAGTTCTTC

v_gene: TRBV2
j_gene: TRBJ2-4
d_gene: TRBD2
abundance: many
CDR3aa: CASSGGTSGGKNIQYF
CDR3nt: TGTGCCAGCAGCGGTGGGACTAGCGGGGGCAAAAACATTCAGTACTTC

v_gene: TRBV27
j_gene: TRBJ1-2
d_gene: .
abundance: few
CDR3aa: CASSATGGRAYGYTF
CDR3nt: TGTGCCAGCAGTGCAACCGGAGGGAGGGCATATGGCTACACCTTC

v_gene: TRBV19
j_gene: TRBJ2-5
d_gene: .
abundance: .
CDR3aa: CASSVTGIKETQYF
CDR3nt: TGTGCCAGTAGTGTCACAGGGATAAAAGAGACCCAGTACTTC

v_gene: TRBV5-1
j_gene: TRBJ2-3
d_gene: TRBD2
abundance: many
CDR3aa: CASSGTSGRRTDTQYF
CDR3nt: TGCGCCAGCAGCGGAACTAGCGGCCGCCGCACAGATACGCAGTATTTT

v_gene: TRBV3-1
j_gene: TRBJ1-2
d_gene: .
abundance: many
CDR3aa: CASSQRRGQAYGYTF
CDR3nt: TGTGCCAGCAGCCAAAGACGGGGGCAGGCCTATGGCTACACCTTC

v_gene: TRBV28
j_gene: TRBJ2-1
d_gene: TRBD1
abundance: many
CDR3aa: CASRLGTGYLNEQFF
CDR3nt: TGTGCCAGCAGGCTCGGGACAGGGTATTTGAATGAGCAGTTCTTC

v_gene: TRBV5-1
j_gene: TRBJ2-1
d_gene: .
abundance: few
CDR3aa: CASFRRGSGGDEQFF
CDR3nt: TGCGCCTCCTTCCGACGGGGTAGCGGCGGGGATGAGCAGTTCTTC

v_gene: TRBV9
j_gene: TRBJ2-1
d_gene: TRBD2
abundance: many
CDR3aa: CASSPGVGTSGHNEQFF
CDR3nt: TGTGCCAGCAGCCCGGGGGTGGGGACTAGCGGCCACAATGAGCAGTTCTTC

v_gene: TRBV6-6
j_gene: TRBJ1-2
d_gene: TRBD1
abundance: many
CDR3aa: CASSPDRGFGYTF
CDR3nt: TGTGCCAGCAGCCCGGACAGGGGCTTTGGCTACACCTTC

v_gene: TRBV7-9
j_gene: TRBJ1-2
d_gene: .
abundance: many
CDR3aa: CASSNGGATTYGYTF
CDR3nt: TGTGCCAGCAGTAATGGGGGGGCGACGACCTATGGCTACACCTTC

v_gene: TRBV7-2
j_gene: TRBJ2-3
d_gene: .
abundance: .
CDR3aa: CASRLGNSGTQYF
CDR3nt: TGTGCCAGCAGGCTAGGGAATTCGGGTACGCAGTATTTT

v_gene: TRBV29-1
j_gene: TRBJ1-6
d_gene: TRBD1
abundance: .
CDR3aa: CSVSFGGGNNSPLHF
CDR3nt: TGCAGCGTTTCGTTCGGAGGGGGCAATAATTCACCCCTCCACTTT

v_gene: TRBV7-2
j_gene: TRBJ2-3
d_gene: TRBD2
abundance: few
CDR3aa: CASSLARGGGPDAQYF
CDR3nt: TGTGCCAGCAGCTTAGCGCGTGGCGGGGGGCCAGATGCGCAGTATTTT

v_gene: TRBV4-3
j_gene: TRBJ1-4
d_gene: .
abundance: few
CDR3aa: CASSQSSTNEKLFF
CDR3nt: TGCGCCAGCAGCCAATCCTCAACTAATGAAAAACTGTTTTTT

v_gene: TRBV20-1
j_gene: TRBJ2-5
d_gene: TRBD1
abundance: many
CDR3aa: CSARGTGGETQYF
CDR3nt: TGCAGTGCTAGAGGGACAGGGGGGGAGACCCAGTACTTC

v_gene: TRBV7-2
j_gene: TRBJ2-7
d_gene: TRBD2
abundance: few
CDR3aa: CASSLGGLAGGMNEQYF
CDR3nt: TGTGCCAGCAGCTTAGGGGGACTAGCGGGGGGTATGAATGAGCAGTACTTC

v_gene: TRBV12-3/TRBV12-4
j_gene: TRBJ2-2
d_gene: TRBD2
abundance: few
CDR3aa: CASSWSGRSNTGELFF
CDR3nt: TGTGCCAGCAGTTGGAGCGGGAGGTCGAACACCGGGGAGCTGTTTTTT

v_gene: TRBV18
j_gene: TRBJ1-5
d_gene: TRBD1
abundance: few
CDR3aa: CASSPGQGVREPQHF
CDR3nt: TGTGCCAGCTCACCGGGACAGGGGGTCAGGGAGCCCCAGCATTTT

v_gene: TRBV28
j_gene: TRBJ2-3
d_gene: TRBD1
abundance: many
CDR3aa: CASSFSLLGTGFDTDTQYF
CDR3nt: TGTGCCAGCAGTTTCTCCCTCTTAGGGACAGGTTTTGACACAGATACGCAGTATTTT

v_gene: TRBV5-8
j_gene: TRBJ2-7
d_gene: .
abundance: .
CDR3aa: CASSLDNNNEQYF
CDR3nt: TGTGCCAGCAGCTTGGATAACAACAATGAGCAGTACTTC

v_gene: TRBV25-1
j_gene: TRBJ2-4
d_gene: .
abundance: many
CDR3aa: CASSEPGQGSKNIQYF
CDR3nt: TGTGCCAGCAGTGAGCCGGGTCAGGGGTCCAAAAACATTCAGTACTTC

v_gene: TRBV7-2
j_gene: TRBJ1-1
d_gene: .
abundance: few
CDR3aa: CASSPPGANTEAFF
CDR3nt: TGTGCCAGCAGCCCCCCAGGGGCGAACACTGAAGCTTTCTTT

v_gene: TRBV7-2
j_gene: TRBJ1-2
d_gene: .
abundance: .
CDR3aa: CASSPRVQEVPYTF
CDR3nt: TGTGCCAGCAGCCCCAGGGTACAAGAGGTTCCCTACACCTTC

v_gene: TRBV5-1
j_gene: TRBJ2-5
d_gene: .
abundance: .
CDR3aa: CASSLESQGRQETQYF
CDR3nt: TGCGCCAGCAGCTTGGAATCGCAGGGCCGACAAGAGACCCAGTACTTC

v_gene: TRBV14
j_gene: TRBJ1-6
d_gene: .
abundance: once
CDR3aa: CASSGRDWTPLHF
CDR3nt: TGTGCCAGCAGCGGCCGGGACTGGACACCCCTCCACTTT

v_gene: TRBV15
j_gene: TRBJ2-7
d_gene: .
abundance: many
CDR3aa: CATSSLPGPDRSYEQYF
CDR3nt: TGTGCCACCAGCAGCCTCCCGGGACCGGACCGCTCCTACGAGCAGTACTTC

v_gene: TRBV7-8
j_gene: TRBJ1-5
d_gene: .
abundance: .
CDR3aa: CASSLEALPLQPQHF
CDR3nt: TGTGCCAGCAGCTTAGAGGCCCTCCCCCTCCAGCCCCAGCATTTT

v_gene: TRBV7-2
j_gene: TRBJ2-6
d_gene: .
abundance: many
CDR3aa: CASSSKGPSGANVLTF
CDR3nt: TGTGCCAGCAGCTCGAAGGGCCCCTCTGGGGCCAACGTCCTGACTTTC

v_gene: TRBV5-5
j_gene: TRBJ1-2
d_gene: .
abundance: few
CDR3aa: CASSLGLLYGYTF
CDR3nt: TGTGCCAGCAGCTTGGGGTTACTCTATGGCTACACCTTC

v_gene: TRBV7-8
j_gene: TRBJ2-7
d_gene: .
abundance: .
CDR3aa: CAGGYNSYEQYF
CDR3nt: TGTGCCGGCGGGTATAACTCCTACGAGCAGTACTTC

v_gene: TRBV5-1
j_gene: TRBJ1-6
d_gene: TRBD1
abundance: many
CDR3aa: CASSSKGQGGSPLHF
CDR3nt: TGCGCCAGCAGCTCTAAAGGACAGGGAGGGTCACCCCTCCACTTT

v_gene: TRBV9
j_gene: TRBJ2-7
d_gene: .
abundance: few
CDR3aa: CASSETQGPYEQYF
CDR3nt: TGTGCCAGCAGCGAAACTCAGGGGCCCTACGAGCAGTACTTC

v_gene: TRBV7-9
j_gene: TRBJ2-1
d_gene: .
abundance: .
CDR3aa: CASSSDRTDYNEQFF
CDR3nt: TGTGCCAGCAGCTCTGACCGGACTGACTACAATGAGCAGTTCTTC

v_gene: TRBV5-1
j_gene: TRBJ2-1
d_gene: TRBD1
abundance: .
CDR3aa: CASKDRAYNERFF
CDR3nt: TGCGCCAGCAAGGACAGGGCTTACAATGAGCGGTTCTTC